This entry lists 32 T cell receptor beta chains sequenced from one sample in a study of blood T cell repertoires in COVID-19. Sequencing used immunoSEQ multiplex PCR; TCRdb keeps in-frame clones, though not all of them. The data hold about 170,000 clones, with 84% observed a single time. The sample comprised peripheral blood. The origin of the receptors is a man aged 18 to 30 with active or convalescent COVID-19.

This clone was seen a handful of times. The V and J genes are TRBV5-1 and TRBJ1-1; 9 nucleotides line up with TRBD1. Per germline, CDR1 SGHRS and CDR2 YFSETQ. J lost 3 bases, V lost 7 bases, and 7 bases had no gene match. The CDR3 extends over 14 amino acids. CDR3 loop: CASCETGGHTEAFF. The CDR3 DNA reads as TGCGCCAGCTGCGAGACAGGGGGGCACACTGAAGCTTTCTTT.

V gene TRBV5-6 combines with J gene TRBJ1-3; D is unclear. Germline values: CDR1 SGHDT, CDR2 YYEEEE. This CDR3 region has 14 residues. Trimming took 2 bases from V and 4 from J, leaving 10 bases between them. Written as DNA, the CDR3 is TGTGCCAGCAGCTTTAGGGAGTCCGGAAACACCATATATTTT. It codes for CASSFRESGNTIYF.

This chain uses TRBV5-1 with TRBJ1-5; perhaps TRBD1 as D (6 bases). Trimming removed 4 bases from V and 3 bases from J, with 14 bases in between. This CDR3 is 15 amino acids long. CDR1 and CDR2 from the germline V gene are SGHRS and YFSETQ. CDR3 in amino acids: CASSPGDGYNQPQHF. The CDR3 region has the DNA TGCGCCAGCAGCCCAGGGGACGGATACAATCAGCCCCAGCATTTT.

This clone was detected only a few times. CDR3 in DNA: TGTGCCAGCAGCTGGACTAGCGGGTCAACCCCTGAGCAGTTCTTC. It codes for CASSWTSGSTPEQFF. The chain combines TRBV11-2 with TRBJ2-1; TRBD2 matches at 11 bases. The CDR3 contains 15 residues. V lost 4 bases, J lost 9 bases, and 8 bases stayed unmatched. Germline V gives CDR1 SGHAT, CDR2 FQNNGV.

The sample holds many counts of this clone. The chain uses TRBV3-1 (or the pseudogene TRBV3-2) and TRBJ1-2, with TRBD1 matching over 10 bases. The CDR3 is 14 amino acids. Germline assignment: CDR1 LGHDT and CDR2 YNNKEL (reference sequence). J was trimmed by 7 bases and V by 4 bases; bases with no gene match: 6. CDR3 DNA: TGTGCCAGCAGCCTAAGACAGGGGGCAGGTGGCTACACCTTC. Translation: CASSLRQGAGGYTF.

The count of this clone is one. The V gene is TRBV4-1, the J gene TRBJ1-1; 7 bases agree with TRBD1. This CDR3 contains 15 residues. After removal of 1 base from V and 7 bases from J, the junction contained 9 bases not matched to a gene. The germline V gene has CDR1 MGHRA and CDR2 YSYEKL. CDR3 nucleotide sequence: TGCGCCAGCAGCCAAGTAAGAAGGGGGCGCGGTGAAGCTTTCTTT. Residues: CASSQVRRGRGEAFF.

The chain employs TRBV28 and TRBJ2-3, with D possibly TRBD2 on 5 matching bases. The CDR3 has 13 residues. The germline gives CDR1 MDHEN, CDR2 SYDVKM. Trimming removed 10 bases at V and 0 bases at J, with 11 bases between. The CDR3 DNA sequence: TGTGCCATTCGAGGCGGGAGCACAGATACGCAGTATTTT. It specifies CAIRGGSTDTQYF.

The V and J genes are TRBV5-1 and TRBJ2-3; TRBD1 might be the D (5 bases). This CDR3 is built from 15 residues. V was cut by 1 base and J by 0 bases, with 9 bases left in between. The germline CDR1 and CDR2 sequences are SGHRS and YFSETQ. The chain's CDR3 is CASSLLGPSTDTQYF. The CDR3, as DNA: TGCGCCAGCAGCTTGCTGGGGCCTAGCACAGATACGCAGTATTTT. The complete variable domain, with remaining parts taken from reference TRBV5-1 and TRBJ2-3, reads KAGVTQTPRYLIKTRGQQVTLSCSPISGHRSVSWYQQTPGQGLQFLFEYFSETQRNKGNFPGRFSGRQFSNSRSEMNVSTLELGDSALYLCASSLLGPSTDTQYFGPGTRLTVL.

This clone showed up just a few times. The genes are TRBV7-8 and TRBJ1-2; 7 bases are shared with TRBD1. Germline-derived CDR1 and CDR2 are SGHVS and FQNEAQ. This CDR3 contains 14 residues. The trim removed 0 bases at V and 6 bases at J, leaving 4 bases unmatched. Here the CDR3 DNA reads TGTGCCAGCAGCTTAGCAAGGCAGGGGGATGGCTACACCTTC. Protein sequence: CASSLARQGDGYTF. Combining the CDR3 with reference TRBV7-8 and TRBJ1-2 gives the whole variable domain GAGVSQSPRYKVAKRGQDVALRCDPISGHVSLFWYQQALGQGPEFLTYFQNEAQLDKSGLPSDRFFAERPEGSVSTLKIQRTQQEDSAVYLCASSLARQGDGYTFGSGTRLTVV.

The chain uses TRBV28 and TRBJ2-1, with TRBD2 identical over 15 bases. V was clipped by 6 bases and J by 7 bases; unmatched bases: 10. In germline, CDR1 is MDHEN, CDR2 SYDVKM. The CDR3 length is 17 residues. The CDR3 region is CASSPNPGTSGRNEQFF. CDR3 sequence (DNA): TGTGCCAGCAGCCCAAATCCGGGGACTAGCGGGAGGAATGAGCAGTTCTTC.

The chain employs TRBV27 and TRBJ1-1; 9 bases agree with TRBD1. Trimming removed 8 bases from V and 4 bases from J; junction bases left unmatched: 8. Per germline, CDR1 MNHEY and CDR2 SMNVEV (reference sequence). The CDR3 length is 14 residues. In nucleotides, the CDR3 is TGTGCCAGCTGGGACAGGGAAGGCATCACTGAAGCTTTCTTT. Translation gives CASWDREGITEAFF.

The V call is TRBV11-3, the J call TRBJ2-7; 13 nucleotides agree with TRBD2. From germline, CDR1 is SGHNT and CDR2 YENEEA. This CDR3 comprises 14 residues. V lost 5 bases, J lost 6 bases, and 4 bases stayed unmatched. The CDR3 spells CASSRTSGSSEQYF. As DNA, the CDR3 is TGTGCCAGCAGCCGGACTAGCGGGAGCTCCGAGCAGTACTTC.

The chain joins TRBV7-9 to TRBJ2-7, with TRBD1 as a possible D gene (6 bases). Germline values: CDR1 SEHNR, CDR2 FQNEAQ (reference sequence). V dropped 5 bases and J dropped 2 bases, with 22 bases sitting between them. This CDR3 has 17 residues. The CDR3 bases are TGTGCCAGCAGCCGTCAACTTCGGGACACATTTACCTACGAGCAGTACTTC. Translating gives CASSRQLRDTFTYEQYF.

Note on this clone: The same CDR3 arises from other DNA sequences in this sample as well. The chain recombines TRBV4-1 with TRBJ2-5, with a weak D call TRBD2 (7 bases). Looked up from germline, CDR1 is MGHRA and CDR2 is YSYEKL. The germline V and J ends were trimmed by 1 base and 2 bases, with 14 bases remaining between them. The CDR3 has 16 residues. CDR3 nucleotides: TGCGCCAGCAGCCAAGGCGGGGGCAGGGCGCAAGAGACCCAGTACTTC. Protein sequence: CASSQGGGRAQETQYF.

This sequence joins TRBV5-6 and TRBJ2-1; 14 bases fit TRBD2. Trimming took 4 bases from V and 3 from J; bases not matched to a gene: 6. Germline assignment: CDR1 SGHDT and CDR2 YYEEEE. The CDR3 runs to 17 residues. The CDR3 DNA follows: TGTGCCAGCAGCCCGTCGACTAGCGGGGGGGGCTACAATGAGCAGTTCTTC. This gives the protein CASSPSTSGGGYNEQFF.

This clone was found once. V and J are TRBV18 and TRBJ1-1; 8 bases align to TRBD1. This CDR3 is built from 17 residues. Per germline, CDR1 KGHSH and CDR2 LQKENI. Unmatched junction bases numbered 10, after V lost 3 bases and J lost 1 base. This chain's CDR3 is CASSPKDRDLRNTEAFF. The DNA of the CDR3 is TGTGCCAGCTCACCGAAGGACAGGGACCTCCGGAACACTGAAGCTTTCTTT.

The CDR3 sequence: CATTLGGVLYSPLHF. The CDR3 DNA reads as TGTGCCACCACCCTTGGTGGAGTTCTTTATTCACCCCTCCACTTT. The chain uses TRBV15 and TRBJ1-6; D is ambiguous. Trimming took off 7 bases at V and 8 bases at J, with 18 bases between the two ends. The V gene's germline CDR1 is LNHNV and CDR2 YYDKDF (reference sequence). The CDR3 has 15 amino acids.

The rearrangement uses TRBV5-6 and TRBJ2-1; 11 bases align to TRBD2. The CDR3 runs to 15 residues. CDR1 and CDR2 (germline): SGHDT, YYEEEE. V shed 4 bases, J shed 3 bases, and the junction held 3 bases outside the gene matches. The CDR3 here is CASSIAGGLYNEQFF. The CDR3 DNA reads TGTGCCAGCAGCATAGCGGGGGGGCTCTACAATGAGCAGTTCTTC.

The table lists this clone with many counts. Other DNA sequences within the sample encode an identical CDR3. CDR3 DNA: TGCGCCAGCAGCCAAGTTCCGGGAGGTTCCTACGAGCAGTACTTC. It translates to CASSQVPGGSYEQYF. The chain is built from TRBV4-1 and TRBJ2-7, with TRBD2 identical over 7 bases. The CDR3 contains 15 residues. Germline trimming cut 1 base from V and 1 base from J; bases unmatched to any gene: 4. In germline, CDR1 is MGHRA, CDR2 YSYEKL.

V is TRBV6-6 and J is TRBJ2-3, with D unresolved. The germline V gene has CDR1 MNHNY and CDR2 SVGAGI (reference sequence). V lost 8 bases to trimming and J lost 0 bases, with 9 bases between them. The CDR3 has 13 residues. This CDR3 reads CASSRYSTDTQYF. Written as DNA, the CDR3 is TGTGCCAGCTCGCGGTATAGCACAGATACGCAGTATTTT.

This CDR3 reads CASSQDPGGLMEKLFF. As DNA, the CDR3 is TGTGCCAGCAGCCAAGATCCCGGGGGACTAATGGAAAAACTGTTTTTT. This chain connects TRBV3-1 (or the pseudogene TRBV3-2) to TRBJ1-4; D is possibly TRBD1 (5 bases). CDR1 is LGHDT, CDR2 YNNKEL, per germline (reference sequence). This CDR3 spans 16 amino acids. The V end lost 0 bases, the J end lost 8 bases, and 16 bases lay between the germline ends.

V and J are TRBV7-9 and TRBJ2-1, with D tentatively TRBD1 (6 bases). The CDR3 contains 15 residues. Germline CDR1 is SEHNR and CDR2 is FQNEAQ (reference sequence). Trimming took 5 bases from V and 9 from J, leaving 20 bases between them. The CDR3 sequence: CASSDRQVPGSEQFF. CDR3 DNA sequence: TGTGCCAGCAGCGACAGACAGGTTCCCGGTTCTGAGCAGTTCTTC.

This chain links TRBV28 with TRBJ1-2, with D possibly TRBD1 on 6 matching bases. The ends were cut back, 6 bases at V and 4 bases at J, with 21 bases in the middle. The CDR3 is 16 amino acids. The germline CDR1 and CDR2 sequences are MDHEN and SYDVKM. The CDR3 coding sequence is TGTGCCAGCAGCGGGACATCTATAGGCCGGGGCTATGGCTACACCTTC. Translated, it gives CASSGTSIGRGYGYTF.

This chain connects TRBV5-1 to TRBJ2-7; 10 nucleotides align to TRBD2. There are 16 residues in the CDR3. Losses at the gene ends were 5 bases for V and 4 bases for J; bases not matched to a gene: 12. Germline V gene data show CDR1 as SGHRS and CDR2 as YFSETQ. The CDR3 DNA follows: TGCGCCAGCAGTCGCAGAACTAGCGGGGCTACATACGAGCAGTACTTC. Translated, it gives CASSRRTSGATYEQYF.

This chain links TRBV30 with TRBJ1-2; 7 bases are shared with TRBD1. The J segment lost 8 bases and the V segment lost 7 bases, leaving 4 bases of the junction unmatched. This CDR3 has 10 amino acids. In germline, CDR1 is GTSNPN, CDR2 SVGIG (reference sequence). The CDR3 reads CAFRGIGYTF. The DNA of the CDR3 is TGTGCCTTCAGGGGGATCGGCTACACCTTC. Looking up the rest from reference TRBV30 and TRBJ1-2 gives the full variable domain: SQTIHQWPATLVQPVGSPLSLECTVEGTSNPNLYWYRQAAGRGLQLLFYSVGIGQISSEVPQNLSASRPQDRQFILSSKKLLLSDSGFYLCAFRGIGYTFGSGTRLTVV.

The gene calls are TRBV6-4 and TRBJ2-1, with 7 bases that match TRBD1. V was pared by 2 bases and J by 4 bases, with 2 bases of the junction left unmatched. Germline CDR1 is MRHNA and CDR2 is SNTAGT. The CDR3 runs to 14 residues. The CDR3 nucleotides read TGTGCCAGCAGTGACGGGACAGATTACAATGAGCAGTTCTTC. Translation: CASSDGTDYNEQFF.

The rearrangement uses TRBV28 and TRBJ2-5; 7 nucleotides match TRBD1. In germline, CDR1 is MDHEN, CDR2 SYDVKM. The CDR3 has 16 amino acids. V lost 3 bases, J lost 1 base, and 8 bases stayed unmatched. The CDR3 sequence is CASSFRTGAFQETQYF. For the CDR3, the DNA is TGTGCCAGCAGTTTTCGGACAGGTGCCTTCCAAGAGACCCAGTACTTC. The entire variable domain, with the rest obtained from reference TRBV28 and TRBJ2-5, is as follows: DVKVTQSSRYLVKRTGEKVFLECVQDMDHENMFWYRQDPGLGLRLIYFSYDVKMKEKGDIPEGYSVSREKKERFSLILESASTNQTSMYLCASSFRTGAFQETQYFGPGTRLLVL.

The chain combines TRBV13 with TRBJ2-1, with TRBD1 as a possible D gene (6 bases). V dropped 5 bases and J dropped 4 bases, with 12 bases sitting between them. This CDR3 is 14 amino acids long. Germline CDR1 is PRHDT and CDR2 is FYEKMQ (reference sequence). The CDR3 sequence: CASSTSDRYNEQFF. CDR3 DNA: TGTGCCAGCAGCACCTCGGACAGATACAATGAGCAGTTCTTC.

The chain combines TRBV11-2 with TRBJ1-2; D is possibly TRBD1 (5 bases). CDR3 length: 16 residues. Germline lookup yields CDR1 SGHAT and CDR2 FQNNGV. Trimming pared 0 bases from V and 7 bases from J, leaving 18 bases between. The CDR3 DNA reads as TGTGCCAGCAGCTTAGATCTAGGGGCAGGGTCTGGTGGCTACACCTTC. It translates to CASSLDLGAGSGGYTF.

This clone has only one observation. This rearrangement joins TRBV18 to TRBJ2-1; 9 bases line up with TRBD1. There are 21 residues in the CDR3. Trimming cost V 6 bases and J 0 bases; bases outside gene matches: 21. Germline CDR1 is KGHSH and CDR2 is LQKENI. CDR3 amino acids: CASSHSPGQGFQASSYNEQFF. Here the CDR3 DNA reads TGTGCCAGCTCCCATTCCCCGGGACAGGGATTTCAGGCCAGCTCCTACAATGAGCAGTTCTTC.

The chain carries TRBV7-3 and TRBJ2-1; 9 bases match TRBD2. V gave up 2 bases and J gave up 8 bases; unmatched junction bases: 10. The CDR3 has 16 amino acids. Germline V CDR1 and CDR2: SGHTA, FQGTGA. The chain's CDR3 is CASSLGGGRAIHEQFF. In DNA, the CDR3 is TGTGCCAGCAGCTTAGGGGGCGGGAGGGCCATCCATGAGCAGTTCTTC.

The chain has TRBV7-6 and TRBJ2-1; TRBD2 matches 7 bases. V shed 2 bases and J 1 base; nucleotides not matched to a gene: 5. The CDR3 is made up of 16 amino acids. The germline CDR1 and CDR2 sequences are SGHVS and FNYEAQ. The CDR3 sequence is CASSLLSGVSYNEQFF. The CDR3 bases are TGTGCCAGCAGCTTACTAAGCGGGGTGTCCTACAATGAGCAGTTCTTC.